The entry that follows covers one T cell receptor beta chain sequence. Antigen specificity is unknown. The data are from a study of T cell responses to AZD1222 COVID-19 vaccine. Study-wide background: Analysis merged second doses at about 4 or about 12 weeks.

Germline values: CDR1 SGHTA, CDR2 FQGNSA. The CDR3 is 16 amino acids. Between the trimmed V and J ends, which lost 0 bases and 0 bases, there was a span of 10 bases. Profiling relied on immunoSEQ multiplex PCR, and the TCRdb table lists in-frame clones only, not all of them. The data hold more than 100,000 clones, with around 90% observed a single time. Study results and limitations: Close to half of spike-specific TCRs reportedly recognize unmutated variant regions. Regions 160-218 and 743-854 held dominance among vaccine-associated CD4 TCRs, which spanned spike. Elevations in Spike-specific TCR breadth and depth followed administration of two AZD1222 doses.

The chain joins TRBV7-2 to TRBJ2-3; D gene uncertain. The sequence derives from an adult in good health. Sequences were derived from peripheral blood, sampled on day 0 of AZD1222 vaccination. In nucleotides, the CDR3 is TGTGCCAGCAGCTTAGCGGTAGGCCTTAGCACAGATACGCAGTATTTT. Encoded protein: CASSLAVGLSTDTQYF. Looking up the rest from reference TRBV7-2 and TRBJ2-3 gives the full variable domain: GAGVSQSPSNKVTEKGKDVELRCDPISGHTALYWYRQSLGQGLEFLIYFQGNSAPDKSGLPSDRFSAERTGGSVSTLTIQRTQQEDSAVYLCASSLAVGLSTDTQYFGPGTRLTVL.